This TCR beta chain was documented in a study of PD-1 blockade in classical Hodgkin lymphoma. General study findings and limits: Repertoire differences have undefined causes, possibly disease activity or prior therapy. Complete responders started with a diversity level that resembled newly diagnosed patients at baseline.

CDR3 size: 15 residues. Trimming left V 7 bases short and J 5 bases short, with 17 bases between. Germline V CDR1 and CDR2: MNHEY, SVGAGI. With respect to this clone: Its specificity is not known.

The assay was immunoSEQ multiplex PCR, and TCRdb's table has in-frame clones only and misses some. The table records more than 30,000 clones, 75% to 85% of them present only once. The time point here: cycle 4 day 1 (C4D1), after six to seven weeks of nivolumab. Each and every patient relapsed after autologous stem cell transplantation, and patients got differing brentuximab vedotin exposure. Patients had relapsed/refractory classical Hodgkin lymphoma with complete response, partial response or progressive disease as best response. The TCR comes from a human donor with classical Hodgkin lymphoma. V usage is TRBV6-5 and J usage is TRBJ2-2; no clear D. The specimen was peripheral blood mononuclear cells (PBMCs), collected before the fourth cycle of nivolumab. CDR3 bases: TGTGCCAGCAACAGACGGATGACGAGTACCGGGGAGCTGTTTTTT. Residues: CASNRRMTSTGELFF.